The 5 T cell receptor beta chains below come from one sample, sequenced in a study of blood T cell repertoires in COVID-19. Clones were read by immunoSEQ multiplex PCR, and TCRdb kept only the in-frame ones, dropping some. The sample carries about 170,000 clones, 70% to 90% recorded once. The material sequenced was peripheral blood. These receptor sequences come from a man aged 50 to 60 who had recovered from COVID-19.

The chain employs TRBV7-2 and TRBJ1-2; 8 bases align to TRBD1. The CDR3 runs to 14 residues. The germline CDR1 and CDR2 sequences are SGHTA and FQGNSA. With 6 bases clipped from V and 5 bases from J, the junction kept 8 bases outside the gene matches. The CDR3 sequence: CASRTTGGTYGYTF. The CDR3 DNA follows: TGTGCCAGCAGAACCACAGGGGGAACGTATGGCTACACCTTC. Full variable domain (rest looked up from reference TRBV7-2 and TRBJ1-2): GAGVSQSPSNKVTEKGKDVELRCDPISGHTALYWYRQSLGQGLEFLIYFQGNSAPDKSGLPSDRFSAERTGGSVSTLTIQRTQQEDSAVYLCASRTTGGTYGYTFGSGTRLTVV.

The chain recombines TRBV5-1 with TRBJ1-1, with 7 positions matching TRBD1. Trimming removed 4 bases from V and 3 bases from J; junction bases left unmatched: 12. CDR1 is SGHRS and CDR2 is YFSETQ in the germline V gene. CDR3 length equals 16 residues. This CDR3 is CASSVRTGFWDTEAFF. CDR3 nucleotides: TGCGCCAGCAGCGTCCGGACAGGTTTCTGGGACACTGAAGCTTTCTTT.

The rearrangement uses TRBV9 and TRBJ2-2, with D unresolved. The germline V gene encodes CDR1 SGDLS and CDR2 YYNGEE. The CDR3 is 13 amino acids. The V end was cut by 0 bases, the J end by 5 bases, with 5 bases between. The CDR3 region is CASSVEPTGELFF. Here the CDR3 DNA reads TGTGCCAGCAGCGTAGAGCCAACCGGGGAGCTGTTTTTT.

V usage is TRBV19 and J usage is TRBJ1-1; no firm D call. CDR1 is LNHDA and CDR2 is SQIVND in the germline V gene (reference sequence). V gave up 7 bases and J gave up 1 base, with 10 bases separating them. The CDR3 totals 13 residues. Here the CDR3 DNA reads TGTGCCAGTATGAGGGTGGCGAACACTGAAGCTTTCTTT. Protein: CASMRVANTEAFF.

CDR3 sequence: CASTLTTLDHEQYF. The CDR3 DNA reads TGTGCCAGCACCCTTACTACCCTCGACCACGAGCAGTACTTC. This chain joins TRBV5-5 and TRBJ2-7, with D hard to call. The V end lost 6 bases, the J end lost 5 bases, and 18 bases lay between the germline ends. The CDR3 consists of 14 residues. The V gene's germline CDR1 is SGHKS and CDR2 YYEKEE (reference sequence).